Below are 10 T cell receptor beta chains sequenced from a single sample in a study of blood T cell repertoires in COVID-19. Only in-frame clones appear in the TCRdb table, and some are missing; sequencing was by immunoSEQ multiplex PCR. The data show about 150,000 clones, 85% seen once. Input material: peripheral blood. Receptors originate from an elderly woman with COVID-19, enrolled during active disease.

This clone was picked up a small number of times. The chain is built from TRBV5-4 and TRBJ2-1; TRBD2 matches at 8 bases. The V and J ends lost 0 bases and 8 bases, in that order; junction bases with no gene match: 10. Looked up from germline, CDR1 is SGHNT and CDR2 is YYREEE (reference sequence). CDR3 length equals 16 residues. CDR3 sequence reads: CASSLDSWDGGDEQFF. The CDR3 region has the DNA TGTGCCAGCAGCTTGGATAGTTGGGACGGGGGGGATGAGCAGTTCTTC.

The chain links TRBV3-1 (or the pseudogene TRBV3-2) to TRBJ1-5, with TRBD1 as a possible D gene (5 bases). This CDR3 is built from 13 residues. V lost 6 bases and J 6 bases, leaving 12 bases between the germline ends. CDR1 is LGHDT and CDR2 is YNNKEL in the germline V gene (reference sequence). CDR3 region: CASSLTDRQPQHF. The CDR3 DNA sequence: TGTGCCAGCAGTCTGACAGACCGTCAGCCCCAGCATTTT.

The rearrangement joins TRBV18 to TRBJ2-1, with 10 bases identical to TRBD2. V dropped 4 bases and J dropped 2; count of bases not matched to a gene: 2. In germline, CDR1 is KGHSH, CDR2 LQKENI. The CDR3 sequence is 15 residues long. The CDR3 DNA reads TGTGCCAGCTCACTCCTAGCGGGAGCCTACAATGAGCAGTTCTTC. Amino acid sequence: CASSLLAGAYNEQFF.

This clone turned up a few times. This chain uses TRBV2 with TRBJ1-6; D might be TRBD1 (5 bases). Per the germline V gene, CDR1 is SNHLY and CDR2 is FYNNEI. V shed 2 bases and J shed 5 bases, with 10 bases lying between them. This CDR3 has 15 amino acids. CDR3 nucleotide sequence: TGTGCCAGCAGTGAAATGGGGCCCGATAATTCACCCCTCCACTTT. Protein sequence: CASSEMGPDNSPLHF.

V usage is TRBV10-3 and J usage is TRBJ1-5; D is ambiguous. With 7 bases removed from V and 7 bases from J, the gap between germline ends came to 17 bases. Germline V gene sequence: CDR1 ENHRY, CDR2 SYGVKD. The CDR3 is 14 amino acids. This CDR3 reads CAIIGEGFRQPQHF. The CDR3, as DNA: TGTGCCATCATTGGGGAGGGTTTTAGACAGCCCCAGCATTTT.

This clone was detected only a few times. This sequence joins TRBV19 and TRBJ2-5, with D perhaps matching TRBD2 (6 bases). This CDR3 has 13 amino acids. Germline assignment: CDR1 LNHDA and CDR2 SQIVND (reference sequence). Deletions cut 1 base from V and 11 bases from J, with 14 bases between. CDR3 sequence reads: CASSIGLGTSQYF. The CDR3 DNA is TGTGCCAGTAGTATAGGACTCGGGACTTCACAGTACTTC.

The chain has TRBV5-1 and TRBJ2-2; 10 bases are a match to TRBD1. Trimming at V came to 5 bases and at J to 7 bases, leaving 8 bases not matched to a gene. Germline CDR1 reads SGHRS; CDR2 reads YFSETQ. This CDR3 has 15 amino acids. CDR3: CASRAGTGALGELFF. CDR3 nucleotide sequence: TGCGCCAGCAGAGCCGGGACAGGGGCCCTCGGGGAGCTGTTTTTT.

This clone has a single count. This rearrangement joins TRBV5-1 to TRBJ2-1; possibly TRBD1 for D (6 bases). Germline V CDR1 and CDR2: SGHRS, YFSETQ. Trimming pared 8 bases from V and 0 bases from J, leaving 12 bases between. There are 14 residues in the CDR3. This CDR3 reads CASSGTNSYNEQFF. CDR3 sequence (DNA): TGCGCCAGTTCCGGGACAAACTCCTACAATGAGCAGTTCTTC.

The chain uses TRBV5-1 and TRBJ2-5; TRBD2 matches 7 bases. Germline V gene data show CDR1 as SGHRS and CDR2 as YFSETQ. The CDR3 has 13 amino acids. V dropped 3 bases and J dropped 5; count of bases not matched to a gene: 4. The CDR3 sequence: CASSSAGVETQYF. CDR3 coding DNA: TGCGCCAGCAGCTCTGCGGGGGTCGAGACCCAGTACTTC. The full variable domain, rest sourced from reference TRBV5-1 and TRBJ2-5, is KAGVTQTPRYLIKTRGQQVTLSCSPISGHRSVSWYQQTPGQGLQFLFEYFSETQRNKGNFPGRFSGRQFSNSRSEMNVSTLELGDSALYLCASSSAGVETQYFGPGTRLLVL.

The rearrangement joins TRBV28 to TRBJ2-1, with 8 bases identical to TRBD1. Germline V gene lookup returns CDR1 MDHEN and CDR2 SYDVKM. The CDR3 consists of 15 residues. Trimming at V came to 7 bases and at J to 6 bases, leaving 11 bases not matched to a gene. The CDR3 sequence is CASKRQGTVANEQFF. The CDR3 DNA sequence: TGTGCCAGCAAAAGACAGGGGACTGTCGCCAATGAGCAGTTCTTC.